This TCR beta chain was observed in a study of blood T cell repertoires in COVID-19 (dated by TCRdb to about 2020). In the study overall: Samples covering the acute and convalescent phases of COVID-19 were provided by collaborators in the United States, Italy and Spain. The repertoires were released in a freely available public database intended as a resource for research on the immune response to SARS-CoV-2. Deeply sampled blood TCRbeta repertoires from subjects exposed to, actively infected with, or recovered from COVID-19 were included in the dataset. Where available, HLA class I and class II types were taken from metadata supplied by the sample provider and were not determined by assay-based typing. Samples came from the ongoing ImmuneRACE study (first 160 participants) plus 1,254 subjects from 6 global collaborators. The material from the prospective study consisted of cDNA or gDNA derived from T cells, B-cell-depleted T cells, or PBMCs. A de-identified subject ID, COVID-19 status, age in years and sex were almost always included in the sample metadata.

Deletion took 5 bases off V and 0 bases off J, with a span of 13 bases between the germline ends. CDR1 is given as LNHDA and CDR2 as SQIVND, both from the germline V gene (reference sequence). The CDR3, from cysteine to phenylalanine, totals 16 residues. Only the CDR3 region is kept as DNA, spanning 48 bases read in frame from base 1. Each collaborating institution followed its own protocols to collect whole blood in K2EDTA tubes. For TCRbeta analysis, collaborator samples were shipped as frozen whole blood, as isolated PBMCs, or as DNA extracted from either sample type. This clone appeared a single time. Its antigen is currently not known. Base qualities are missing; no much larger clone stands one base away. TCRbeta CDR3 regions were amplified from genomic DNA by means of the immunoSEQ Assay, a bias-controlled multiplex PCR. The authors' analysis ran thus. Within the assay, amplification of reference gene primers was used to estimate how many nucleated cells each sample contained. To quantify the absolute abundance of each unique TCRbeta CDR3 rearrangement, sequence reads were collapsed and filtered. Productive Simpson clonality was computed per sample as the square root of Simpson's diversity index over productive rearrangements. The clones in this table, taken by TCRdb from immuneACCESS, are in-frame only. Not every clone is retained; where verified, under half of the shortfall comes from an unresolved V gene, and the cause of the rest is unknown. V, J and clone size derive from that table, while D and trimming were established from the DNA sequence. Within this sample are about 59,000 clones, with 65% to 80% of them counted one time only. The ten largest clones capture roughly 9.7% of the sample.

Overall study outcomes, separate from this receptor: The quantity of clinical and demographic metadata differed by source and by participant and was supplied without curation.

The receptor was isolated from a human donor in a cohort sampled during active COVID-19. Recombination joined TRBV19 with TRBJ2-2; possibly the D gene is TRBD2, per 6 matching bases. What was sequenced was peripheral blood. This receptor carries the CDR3 CASSPGDGTNTGELFF. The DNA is TGTGCCAGTAGTCCGGGGGACGGTACGAACACCGGGGAGCTGTTTTTT.